These 24 T cell receptor beta chains originate from one sample sequenced in a study of cytomegalovirus exposure and HLA in healthy donors. Amplification used 60 Vbeta primers and 13 Jbeta primers. The repertoire was sequenced with immunoSEQ multiplex PCR; TCRdb's copy has only in-frame clones and lacks some. The sample carries around 150,000 clones, around 65% recorded once. The sequenced sample was PBMCs. All receptors come from a woman in her sixties or seventies in good health and CMV-seronegative.

V gene TRBV7-2 combines with J gene TRBJ2-2; TRBD2 might be the D (6 bases). With 5 bases removed from V and 3 bases from J, the gap between germline ends came to 19 bases. Germline CDR1 is SGHTA and CDR2 is FQGNSA. The CDR3 totals 17 residues. For the CDR3, the DNA is TGTGCCAGCAGCCCGACTAGACCTGGAAGGTACACCGGGGAGCTGTTTTTT. This codes for CASSPTRPGRYTGELFF.

The chain has TRBV4-3 and TRBJ1-6; a possible D gene is TRBD1 (5 bases). With 0 bases removed from V and 8 bases from J, the gap between germline ends came to 11 bases. The CDR3 spans 15 residues. In germline, CDR1 is LGHNA, CDR2 YSLEER. The CDR3 spells CASSQDMSGDSPLHF. In DNA, the CDR3 is TGCGCCAGCAGCCAAGATATGTCGGGGGATTCACCCCTCCACTTT.

This chain joins TRBV7-3 and TRBJ2-7, with TRBD2 matching 10 bases. V trimming: 5 bases; J trimming: 6 bases; junction bases outside the gene matches: 10. In germline, CDR1 is SGHTA, CDR2 FQGTGA. CDR3 length: 15 amino acids. The CDR3 region is CASSLIAGGLGEQYF. In nucleotides, the CDR3 is TGTGCCAGCAGCCTAATAGCGGGAGGTTTGGGCGAGCAGTACTTC.

This clone was recorded a few times. The chain carries TRBV4-1 and TRBJ2-2; 9 bases agree with TRBD1. V was clipped by 0 bases and J by 7 bases; unmatched bases: 9. The germline CDR1 and CDR2 sequences are MGHRA and YSYEKL. This CDR3 spans 17 amino acids. The CDR3 spells CASSQDLQGAQGGELFF. The CDR3 nucleotides read TGCGCCAGCAGCCAAGATCTACAGGGGGCGCAGGGCGGGGAGCTGTTTTTT.

This clone has a handful of counts. The V and J genes are TRBV13 and TRBJ2-7; 7 nucleotides line up with TRBD2. The germline V gene has CDR1 PRHDT and CDR2 FYEKMQ (reference sequence). Unmatched junction bases numbered 3, after V lost 8 bases and J lost 2 bases. The CDR3 runs to 12 residues. CDR3 protein: CASRAGTYEQYF. CDR3 nucleotide sequence: TGTGCCAGCCGAGCGGGGACCTACGAGCAGTACTTC.

This chain uses TRBV15 with TRBJ2-3; D possibly corresponds to TRBD1 (5 bases). In germline, CDR1 is LNHNV, CDR2 YYDKDF (reference sequence). The CDR3 runs to 13 residues. Trimming shortened V by 8 bases and J by 2 bases, and 11 bases separated the two germline ends. CDR3 in DNA: TGTGCCACCGCGGCAGGGTTCACAGATACGCAGTATTTT. It specifies CATAAGFTDTQYF.

The CDR3 spells CASSLDAGWNSPLHF. CDR3 nucleotides: TGTGCCAGCAGCTTAGATGCAGGGTGGAATTCACCCCTCCACTTT. The chain recombines TRBV7-2 with TRBJ1-6; possibly TRBD1 for D (5 bases). Trimming took 1 base from V and 7 from J, leaving 11 bases between them. Germline CDR1 and CDR2: SGHTA and FQGNSA. The CDR3 is 15 residues long.

In its sample, this clone was seen a few times. This rearrangement joins TRBV27 to TRBJ2-5; 12 positions match TRBD1. In germline, CDR1 is MNHEY, CDR2 SMNVEV (reference sequence). The V segment lost 6 bases and the J segment 3 bases; nucleotides outside the gene matches: 5. The CDR3 consists of 15 residues. The CDR3: CASRRDRGREETQYF. The CDR3 nucleotides are TGTGCCAGCAGGAGGGACAGGGGGCGAGAAGAGACCCAGTACTTC.

The V and J genes are TRBV19 and TRBJ2-7, with TRBD2 matching over 7 bases. The CDR3 spans 17 residues. The V gene end was trimmed by 2 bases and the J gene end by 3 bases; junction bases not matched to a gene: 13. CDR1 is LNHDA, CDR2 SQIVND, per germline (reference sequence). CDR3 bases: TGTGCCAGTAGTATATCCCCCCTCGAGCGGGGCCGCTACGAGCAGTACTTC. This encodes CASSISPLERGRYEQYF.

This clone was counted once. This chain connects TRBV7-2 to TRBJ1-1, with a weak D call TRBD1 (6 bases). Trimming stripped 3 bases from V and 4 bases from J, with 9 bases between. The length of the CDR3 is 13 residues. Germline loops: CDR1 SGHTA, CDR2 FQGNSA. The CDR3 is CASSFRGGTEAFF. CDR3 nucleotide sequence: TGTGCCAGCAGCTTCAGAGGGGGCACTGAAGCTTTCTTT.

The V call is TRBV29-1, the J call TRBJ2-1, with TRBD2 matching over 11 bases. The germline V gene encodes CDR1 SQVTM and CDR2 ANQGSEA. The junction had 6 bases not matched to a gene; V was cut back by 6 bases and J by 8 bases. The CDR3 is made up of 13 amino acids. CDR3 in DNA: TGCAGCGTCGCACAACTAGCGGGGGATGAGCAGTTCTTC. It specifies CSVAQLAGDEQFF.

This clone was detected only a few times. This chain connects TRBV7-9 to TRBJ2-3; possibly TRBD2 for D (5 bases). V was clipped by 5 bases and J by 3 bases, with 15 bases between them. This CDR3 comprises 15 residues. The germline gives CDR1 SEHNR, CDR2 FQNEAQ (reference sequence). CDR3 sequence: CASSERTGTTDTQYF. The CDR3 coding sequence is TGTGCCAGCAGCGAGCGTACGGGAACGACAGATACGCAGTATTTT.

The V and J genes are TRBV9 and TRBJ2-4, with D unresolved. Germline CDR1 is SGDLS and CDR2 is YYNGEE. The CDR3 totals 17 residues. Trimming left V 0 bases short and J 0 bases short, with 13 bases between. The CDR3 nucleotides read TGTGCCAGCAGCGTAGGTCCAGGATTACTAGCCAAAAACATTCAGTACTTC. Protein: CASSVGPGLLAKNIQYF.

V and J are TRBV7-9 and TRBJ2-7; 9 bases are a match to TRBD1. Germline V gene data show CDR1 as SEHNR and CDR2 as FQNEAQ (reference sequence). There are 15 residues in the CDR3. Trimming cost V 4 bases and J 5 bases; bases outside gene matches: 9. The CDR3 region has the DNA TGTGCCAGCAGCTATGCGGGGACAGGGAGGGACGAGCAGTACTTC. As protein: CASSYAGTGRDEQYF.

The V call is TRBV7-2, the J call TRBJ2-6, with a possible D match to TRBD1 (6 bases). Trimming stripped 5 bases from V and 0 bases from J, with 8 bases between. This CDR3 is built from 15 residues. Germline-derived CDR1 and CDR2 are SGHTA and FQGNSA. CDR3 coding DNA: TGTGCCAGCAGCAGGGACACCTCTGGGGCCAACGTCCTGACTTTC. Its translation is CASSRDTSGANVLTF.

The chain couples TRBV4-2 to TRBJ2-7, with a weak D call TRBD2 (5 bases). Germline V CDR1 and CDR2: LGHNA, YNFKEQ. The CDR3 spans 15 residues. V dropped 0 bases and J dropped 6 bases, with 15 bases sitting between them. CDR3 coding DNA: TGTGCCAGCAGCCAAGATTCAGCTAGCTGGGGCGAGCAGTACTTC. Translating it yields CASSQDSASWGEQYF.

The gene calls are TRBV4-3 and TRBJ2-1; TRBD1 agrees at 8 bases. Germline trimming cut 2 bases from V and 7 bases from J; bases unmatched to any gene: 7. Germline CDR1 LGHNA, CDR2 YSLEER. This CDR3 comprises 15 residues. For the CDR3, the DNA is TGCGCCAGCAGCCAAACTGACAGGGGTCTTAATGAGCAGTTCTTC. This gives the protein CASSQTDRGLNEQFF.

V is TRBV7-2 and J is TRBJ1-4; D is possibly TRBD1 (6 bases). The V end lost 2 bases, the J end lost 3 bases, and 10 bases lay between the germline ends. The CDR3 is 15 amino acids. From germline, CDR1 is SGHTA and CDR2 FQGNSA. CDR3: CASSLQGLANEKLFF. The CDR3 nucleotides are TGTGCCAGCAGCTTACAGGGGCTGGCTAATGAAAAACTGTTTTTT.

The V and J genes are TRBV6-5 and TRBJ1-3; D unclear. Germline CDR1 reads MNHEY; CDR2 reads SVGAGI. Trimming cost V 4 bases and J 0 bases, with 7 bases left between them. The length of the CDR3 is 14 residues. The CDR3 coding sequence is TGTGCCAGCAGTTCGGGGAACTCTGGAAACACCATATATTTT. It is translated as CASSSGNSGNTIYF.

The chain is built from TRBV5-1 and TRBJ2-3; TRBD2 aligns across 13 bases. The CDR3 is made up of 16 amino acids. Germline V CDR1 and CDR2: SGHRS, YFSETQ. V dropped 4 bases and J dropped 4; count of bases not matched to a gene: 6. The CDR3 region is CASSPTSGGGADTQYF. For the CDR3, the DNA is TGCGCCAGCAGCCCAACTAGCGGGGGGGGCGCAGATACGCAGTATTTT.

CDR3 sequence reads: CASSQEATASNEKLFF. As DNA, the CDR3 is TGCGCCAGCAGCCAGGAAGCCACAGCCTCCAATGAAAAACTGTTTTTT. The chain has TRBV4-3 and TRBJ1-4; D gene ambiguous. The ends were cut back, 3 bases at V and 5 bases at J, with 16 bases in the middle. Germline V CDR1 and CDR2: LGHNA, YSLEER. The CDR3 has 16 amino acids.

CDR3 coding DNA: TGTGCCAGCAGCTTAGGGGTGAGGGCGGATGGAGATACGCAGTATTTT. Protein product: CASSLGVRADGDTQYF. This chain joins TRBV11-2 and TRBJ2-3; tentatively, D is TRBD2 (5 bases). V was shortened by 1 base and J by 5 bases, with 16 bases between the two germline ends. This CDR3 has 16 residues. Germline CDR1 is SGHAT and CDR2 is FQNNGV.

For this clone: At one boundary the junction diverges from the germline segment, which might be a read error. The same CDR3 can be traced to other DNA sequences in this sample. The chain has TRBV6-4 and TRBJ2-1, with 11 bases that match TRBD2. Germline V gene data show CDR1 as MRHNA and CDR2 as SNTAGT. The CDR3 runs 15 residues. This CDR3 reads CASSVEVAGGYEQFF. The CDR3 DNA is TGTGCCAGCAGTGTCGAAGTAGCGGGGGGGTATGAGCAATTCTTC.

The chain is built from TRBV10-3 and TRBJ1-2; D not resolved. Germline values: CDR1 ENHRY, CDR2 SYGVKD. The CDR3 is 13 amino acids. The V gene lost 3 bases and the J gene lost 8 bases, with 13 bases spanning the gap. The CDR3 region is CAISDGPGVGYTF. The CDR3 DNA reads TGTGCCATCAGTGACGGCCCGGGAGTAGGCTACACCTTC.